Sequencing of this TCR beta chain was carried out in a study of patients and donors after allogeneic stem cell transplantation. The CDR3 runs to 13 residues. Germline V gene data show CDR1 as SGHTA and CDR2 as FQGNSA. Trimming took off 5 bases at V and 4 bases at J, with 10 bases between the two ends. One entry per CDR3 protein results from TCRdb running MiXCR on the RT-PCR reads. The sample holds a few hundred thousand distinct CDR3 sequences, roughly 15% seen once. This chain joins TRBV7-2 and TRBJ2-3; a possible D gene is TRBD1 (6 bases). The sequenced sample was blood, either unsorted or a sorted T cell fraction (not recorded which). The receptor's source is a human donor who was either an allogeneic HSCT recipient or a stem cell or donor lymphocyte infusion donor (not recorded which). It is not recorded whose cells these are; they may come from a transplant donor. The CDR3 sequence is CASSRQGSDTQYF. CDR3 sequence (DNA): TGTGCCAGCAGCCGGCAGGGGTCAGATACGCAGTATTTT.